This TCR beta chain was sequenced for a study of blood T cell repertoires in COVID-19. As for the study in general: The United States, Italy and Spain provided the acute and convalescent COVID-19 samples. Sources were T cells, B-cell-depleted T cells, or PBMCs; the material itself was cDNA or gDNA.

CDR1 is SGHTA and CDR2 is FQGTGA in the germline V gene. The germline V and J ends were trimmed by 2 bases and 3 bases, with 9 bases remaining between them. The CDR3 is 14 residues long. Profiling relied on immunoSEQ multiplex PCR, and the TCRdb table lists in-frame clones only, not all of them. The sample carries tens of thousands of clones, about 83% recorded once. The source is a man aged 25 to 40 with COVID-19, enrolled during active disease. Sequencing was done on a sample of peripheral blood. The chain couples TRBV7-3 to TRBJ2-3; tentative D call: TRBD2 (5 bases). This chain's CDR3 is CASSLSGGTDTQYF. CDR3 sequence (DNA): TGTGCCAGCAGCTTATCTGGCGGGACAGATACGCAGTATTTT.